What follows are 14 T cell receptor beta chains derived from one specimen sequenced in a study of blood T cell repertoires in COVID-19. Profiled with immunoSEQ multiplex PCR; TCRdb holds only in-frame clones, not every one. The repertoire holds roughly 200,000 clones, with 82% as singletons. The sample consisted of PBMCs or T cells enriched from blood (not recorded which). The source is a woman aged 55-70 years with acute COVID-19.

The chain has TRBV27 and TRBJ2-7; maybe TRBD2 (5 bases). Germline loops: CDR1 MNHEY, CDR2 SMNVEV (reference sequence). The CDR3 is 13 residues long. V lost 7 bases and J 8 bases, leaving 18 bases between the germline ends. The CDR3 nucleotides are TGTGCCAGCACCGCGGTTGGACGCGGGCAGCAGTACTTC. Amino acid sequence: CASTAVGRGQQYF.

The CDR3 sequence is CASSYSSGTAYSPLHF. In DNA, the CDR3 is TGTGCCAGCAGTTACTCGTCCGGGACAGCATATTCACCCCTCCACTTT. The J gene is TRBJ1-6, the V gene TRBV6-5; 7 bases map to TRBD1. Germline V gene sequence: CDR1 MNHEY, CDR2 SVGAGI. Trimming removed 0 bases from V and 8 bases from J; junction bases left unmatched: 7. CDR3 length equals 16 residues.

CDR3 nucleotides: TGTGCCATCCTAGCGGGGGGGCCGAAAAGGAATGAGCAGTTCTTC. It codes for CAILAGGPKRNEQFF. The chain links TRBV7-2 to TRBJ2-1; the match to TRBD2 covers 12 bases. The CDR3 sequence is 15 residues long. Per germline, CDR1 SGHTA and CDR2 FQGNSA. Trimming at V came to 10 bases and at J to 7 bases, leaving 11 bases not matched to a gene. Filled out from reference TRBV7-2 and TRBJ2-1, the complete variable domain reads GAGVSQSPSNKVTEKGKDVELRCDPISGHTALYWYRQSLGQGLEFLIYFQGNSAPDKSGLPSDRFSAERTGGSVSTLTIQRTQQEDSAVYLCAILAGGPKRNEQFFGPGTRLTVL.

The rearrangement joins TRBV19 to TRBJ2-1; TRBD2 might be the D (6 bases). The CDR3 runs to 12 residues. Germline V gene lookup returns CDR1 LNHDA and CDR2 SQIVND (reference sequence). V was trimmed by 5 bases and J by 10 bases, leaving 12 bases between them. CDR3 loop: CASSPTRGEQFF. For the CDR3, the DNA is TGTGCCAGTAGTCCGACTAGAGGGGAGCAGTTCTTC. Full variable domain (missing parts from reference TRBV19 and TRBJ2-1): DGGITQSPKYLFRKEGQNVTLSCEQNLNHDAMYWYRQDPGQGLRLIYYSQIVNDFQKGDIAEGYSVSREKKESFPLTVTSAQKNPTAFYLCASSPTRGEQFFGPGTRLTVL.

This clone was detected ten times or more. The CDR3 region has the DNA TGCGCCAGCAGTGCAGGCTCCTACACCGGGGAGCTGTTTTTT. It specifies CASSAGSYTGELFF. V usage is TRBV10-1 and J usage is TRBJ2-2; D gene unclear. Germline CDR1 WNHNN, CDR2 SYGVQD (reference sequence). The CDR3 contains 14 residues. V shed 4 bases and J shed 3 bases, with 9 bases lying between them.

The chain recombines TRBV9 with TRBJ2-2; D is unresolved. From germline, CDR1 is SGDLS and CDR2 YYNGEE. This CDR3 region has 13 residues. V gave up 0 bases and J gave up 6 bases, with 6 bases separating them. The CDR3 sequence: CASSVGPSGELFF. In DNA form, the CDR3 reads TGTGCCAGCAGCGTAGGTCCTTCCGGGGAGCTGTTTTTT.

The chain is built from TRBV4-1 and TRBJ2-7; D might be TRBD2 (6 bases). Trimming took off 0 bases at V and 4 bases at J, with 13 bases between the two ends. This CDR3 has 15 amino acids. The germline gives CDR1 MGHRA, CDR2 YSYEKL. The CDR3 DNA follows: TGCGCCAGCAGCCAAGATCCGGGGAGGTATTACGAGCAGTACTTC. Protein: CASSQDPGRYYEQYF.

This clone was seen only a few times. The chain links TRBV6-5 to TRBJ1-2; tentative D call: TRBD1 (5 bases). Germline V CDR1 and CDR2: MNHEY, SVGAGI. The CDR3 is 15 amino acids. V was cut by 7 bases and J by 4 bases, with 19 bases left in between. The CDR3 region has the DNA TGTGCCAGCACCCCCTCCGACAGATTTTCCTATGGCTACACCTTC. Its translation is CASTPSDRFSYGYTF.

The chain links TRBV6-2 or TRBV6-3 to TRBJ2-6, with 9 bases that match TRBD2. This CDR3 comprises 20 residues. In germline, CDR1 is MNHEY, CDR2 SVGEGT. V lost 5 bases and J lost 0; bases outside the gene matches: 14. The CDR3 DNA is TGTGCCAGCAGTCCCACCACTGAACTAGCGGGCGTCTCTGGGGCCAACGTCCTGACTTTC. Encoded protein: CASSPTTELAGVSGANVLTF.

V usage is TRBV20-1 and J usage is TRBJ2-7, with TRBD2 matching 9 bases. With 3 bases clipped from V and 5 bases from J, the junction kept 8 bases outside the gene matches. The CDR3 length is 14 residues. Germline CDR1 DFQATT, CDR2 SNEGSKA (reference sequence). The CDR3: CSASKGGRVDEQYF. As DNA, the CDR3 is TGCAGTGCTAGTAAGGGCGGGAGGGTTGACGAGCAGTACTTC.

V gene TRBV24-1 combines with J gene TRBJ1-2, with TRBD1 identical over 7 bases. The CDR3 totals 16 residues. The V gene's germline CDR1 is KGHDR and CDR2 SFDVKD. After removal of 1 base from V and 2 bases from J, the junction contained 6 bases not matched to a gene. The CDR3 region is CATSDFGAGGNYGYTF. The CDR3 DNA follows: TGTGCCACCAGTGATTTCGGGGCAGGGGGGAACTATGGCTACACCTTC.

The J gene is TRBJ2-2, the V gene TRBV6-6; D not resolved. The germline gives CDR1 MNHNY, CDR2 SVGAGI (reference sequence). This CDR3 has 14 residues. The V end lost 7 bases, the J end lost 7 bases, and 16 bases lay between the germline ends. CDR3 sequence reads: CASIPEAVGGELFF. The CDR3 nucleotides read TGTGCCAGCATTCCCGAGGCAGTAGGCGGGGAGCTGTTTTTT.

The V and J genes are TRBV29-1 and TRBJ2-7; maybe TRBD1 (6 bases). The germline gives CDR1 SQVTM, CDR2 ANQGSEA. This CDR3 has 13 amino acids. V lost 0 bases and J 4 bases, leaving 10 bases between the germline ends. The DNA for the CDR3 is TGCAGCGTTGAAGACGAACAGGGTTACGAGCAGTACGTC. The encoded protein is CSVEDEQGYEQYV.

CDR3 amino acids: CASSLGRGETQYF. In DNA, the CDR3 is TGCGCCAGCAGCTTGGGCCGGGGAGAGACCCAGTACTTC. The chain couples TRBV5-1 to TRBJ2-5; possible D gene TRBD2, 5 bases. Germline-derived CDR1 and CDR2 are SGHRS and YFSETQ. The CDR3 sequence is 13 residues long. Trimming left V 0 bases short and J 4 bases short, with 7 bases between.